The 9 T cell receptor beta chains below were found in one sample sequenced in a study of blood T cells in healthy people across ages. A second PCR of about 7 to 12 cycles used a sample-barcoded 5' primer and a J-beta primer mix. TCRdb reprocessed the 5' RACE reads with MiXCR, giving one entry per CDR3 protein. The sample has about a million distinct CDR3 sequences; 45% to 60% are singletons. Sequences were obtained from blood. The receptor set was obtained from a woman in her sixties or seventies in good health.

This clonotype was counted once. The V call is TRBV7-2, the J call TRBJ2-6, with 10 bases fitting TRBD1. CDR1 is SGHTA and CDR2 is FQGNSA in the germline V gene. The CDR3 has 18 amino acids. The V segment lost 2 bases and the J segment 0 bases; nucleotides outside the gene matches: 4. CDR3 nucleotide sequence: TGTGCCAGCAGCTTATACGGACAGGGGGGCTCTGGGGCCAACGTCCTGACTTTC. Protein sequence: CASSLYGQGGSGANVLTF.

The CDR3 loop is CSARDQLWGVTEAFF. CDR3 in DNA: TGCAGTGCTAGAGATCAATTGTGGGGGGTCACTGAAGCTTTCTTT. The chain combines TRBV20-1 with TRBJ1-1; TRBD1 is a possible D gene (5 bases). The CDR3 contains 15 residues. V gave up 0 bases and J gave up 4 bases, with 15 bases separating them. From germline, CDR1 is DFQATT and CDR2 SNEGSKA (reference sequence).

CDR3 nucleotides: TGTGCCAGCACTGACAGGGGTCCTTATCAGCCCCAGCATTTT. Protein: CASTDRGPYQPQHF. The chain joins TRBV6-6 to TRBJ1-5, with 8 bases matching TRBD1. Per germline, CDR1 MNHNY and CDR2 SVGAGI (reference sequence). CDR3 length equals 14 residues. The V gene end was trimmed by 7 bases and the J gene end by 5 bases; junction bases not matched to a gene: 7.

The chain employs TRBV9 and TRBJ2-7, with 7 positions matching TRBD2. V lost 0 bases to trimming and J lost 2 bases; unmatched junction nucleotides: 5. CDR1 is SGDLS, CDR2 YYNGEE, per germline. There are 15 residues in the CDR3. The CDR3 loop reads CASSVAGTKTYEQYF. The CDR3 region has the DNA TGTGCCAGCAGCGTAGCTGGGACTAAGACCTACGAGCAGTACTTC.

The CDR3 protein is CASGGAPKETQYF. The CDR3, as DNA: TGTGCCAGCGGCGGGGCACCCAAAGAGACCCAGTACTTC. The chain combines TRBV6-4 with TRBJ2-5; a possible D gene is TRBD2 (6 bases). CDR1 and CDR2 from the germline V gene are MRHNA and SNTAGT. Trimming pared 8 bases from V and 3 bases from J, leaving 13 bases between. The CDR3 totals 13 residues.

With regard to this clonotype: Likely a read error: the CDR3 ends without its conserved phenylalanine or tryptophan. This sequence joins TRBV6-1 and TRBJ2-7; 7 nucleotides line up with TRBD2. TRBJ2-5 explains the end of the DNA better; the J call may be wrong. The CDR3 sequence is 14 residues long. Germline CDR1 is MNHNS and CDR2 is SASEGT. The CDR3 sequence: CASSEGWGGETQYL. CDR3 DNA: TGTGCCAGCAGTGAAGGGTGGGGGGGGGAGACCCAGTACTTA.

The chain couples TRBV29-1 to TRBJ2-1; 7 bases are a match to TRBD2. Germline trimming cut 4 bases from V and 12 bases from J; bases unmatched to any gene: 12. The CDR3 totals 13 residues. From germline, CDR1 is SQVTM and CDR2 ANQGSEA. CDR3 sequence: CSVGTRILSGQFF. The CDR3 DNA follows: TGCAGCGTTGGGACTAGGATTCTAAGTGGGCAGTTCTTC.

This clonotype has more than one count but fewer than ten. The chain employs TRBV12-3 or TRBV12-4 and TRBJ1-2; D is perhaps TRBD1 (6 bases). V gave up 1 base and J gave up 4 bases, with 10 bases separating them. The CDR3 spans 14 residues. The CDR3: CASSLGGPAYGYTF. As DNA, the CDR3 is TGTGCCAGCAGTTTAGGGGGGCCCGCCTATGGCTACACCTTC.

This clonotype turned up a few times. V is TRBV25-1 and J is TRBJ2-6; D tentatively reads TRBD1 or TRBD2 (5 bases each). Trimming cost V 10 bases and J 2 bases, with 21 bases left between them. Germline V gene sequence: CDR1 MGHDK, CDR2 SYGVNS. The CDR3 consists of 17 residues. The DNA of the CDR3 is TGTGCCAACGCGACCGGGACGTATTTCCCTGGGGCCAACGTCCTGACTTTC. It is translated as CANATGTYFPGANVLTF.